This is a list of T cell receptor beta chains from one sample in a study of blood T cell repertoires in COVID-19. Data came from immunoSEQ multiplex PCR; TCRdb stores just in-frame clones and leaves some out. The sample has 100,000 to 150,000 clones; about 86% are singletons. Sequenced material: peripheral blood. The source is a woman aged 45-65 years with acute or convalescent COVID-19. CDR3s include the opening cysteine and the closing phenylalanine or tryptophan.

TRBV6-2/TRBV6-3,TRBJ1-5,CASSYSQGGRPQHF
TRBV29-1,TRBJ1-2,CSVGLQGTPSNYGYTF
TRBV5-1,TRBJ2-5,CASSTEGTAQETQYF
TRBV6-1,TRBJ1-3,CASSEVGPGDTIYF
TRBV3-1/TRBV3-2,TRBJ2-5,CASSQGTQETQYF
TRBV27,TRBJ2-1,CASSLSREPGQFF
TRBV5-1,TRBJ1-2,CASSFGAQGARGYTF
TRBV7-2,TRBJ2-5,CASTLGPSGSQETQYF
TRBV5-1,TRBJ2-7,CATQRLAGDGYEQYF
TRBV14,TRBJ2-2,CASPQAPDRGDTGELFF
TRBV28,TRBJ1-2,CASSLAGGLPYGYTF
TRBV21-1,TRBJ2-7,CASRIPGLAGPYEQYF
TRBV5-4,TRBJ2-3,CASREVAGGKDTQYF
TRBV7-6,TRBJ1-3,CASSTGGNTIYF
TRBV29-1,TRBJ1-2,CSVEKQGPGYTF
TRBV25-1,TRBJ2-1,CASSVAGVSYNEQFF
TRBV15,TRBJ1-4,CATSRTPRTGGYMGTNEKLFF
TRBV25-1,TRBJ2-1,CASSGSRFREWNEQFF
TRBV7-2,TRBJ1-6,CASSLLQDSPLHF
TRBV30,TRBJ2-1,CAWAGLANNEQFF
TRBV9,TRBJ2-3,CASSVGGPDTQYF
TRBV2,TRBJ1-3,CASSVQGGAGNTIYF
TRBV7-3,TRBJ1-1,CASSSGTGATEAFF
TRBV11-2,TRBJ1-5,CASSRTTGIAQPQHF
TRBV18,TRBJ1-2,CASSQGLGGYTF
TRBV6-5,TRBJ1-2,CASSRTGPFYGYTF
TRBV30,TRBJ1-6,CAWTADSPLHF
TRBV18,TRBJ2-7,CASSLGSDEQYF
TRBV2,TRBJ1-1,CASSETGMAEAFF
TRBV12-5,TRBJ1-5,CASGLVLKAGPFDNQPQHF
TRBV19,TRBJ2-2,CATEGGTGGETGELFF
TRBV18,TRBJ2-2,CASSPQKGQLAGELFF
TRBV2,TRBJ2-7,CASTGGLSGEQYF
TRBV18,TRBJ2-7,CASSPAGNGVYEQYF
TRBV9,TRBJ1-1,CASSRNPSPEAEAFF
TRBV2,TRBJ1-2,CASSAYYGYTF
TRBV3-1/TRBV3-2,TRBJ2-1,CASSQEWDRDVTQSSYNEQFF
TRBV5-6,TRBJ2-4,CASSFRLAGALGKNIQYF
TRBV4-1,TRBJ2-7,CASSQAQTVSYEQYF
TRBV29-1,TRBJ2-3,CSARLAGADTQYF
TRBV6-6,TRBJ1-1,CASSYGFGRHDTEAFF
TRBV27,TRBJ2-7,CASRPTGLPYEQYF
TRBV4-1,TRBJ2-7,CASSPQTGREQYF